This T cell receptor beta chain was recorded in a study of blood T cell repertoires in COVID-19. Study-wide background: Acute and convalescent COVID-19 samples came from the United States, Italy and Spain. T cells, B-cell-depleted T cells, or PBMCs provided the cDNA or gDNA that served as material.

Participants were aged 18 to 89 years from roughly 26 US areas. Original methodology: How many nucleated cells were present was estimated from reference gene primer amplification. Some clones are missing from TCRdb's copy, which holds only in-frame ones; the method was immunoSEQ multiplex PCR. V and J calls and clone size are as listed in that table; D and trimming were resolved from the DNA. The table shows approximately 210,000 clones, with around 90% occurring only once. J gave up 4 bases and V 2 bases, and 14 bases lay outside the gene matches. Germline V gene data show CDR1 as MNHEY and CDR2 as SVGEGT. The CDR3 is 18 residues long.

The chain recombines TRBV6-2 or TRBV6-3 with TRBJ2-7; 10 bases are a match to TRBD2. The sequencing input was PBMCs or T cells enriched from blood (not recorded which). This TCR was sampled from a woman aged 25 to 39 who had recovered from COVID-19. In DNA, the CDR3 is TGTGCCAGCAGTTACAAGAAAAGGACTAGCGGAGCACTTTACGAGCAGTACTTC. Protein product: CASSYKKRTSGALYEQYF.